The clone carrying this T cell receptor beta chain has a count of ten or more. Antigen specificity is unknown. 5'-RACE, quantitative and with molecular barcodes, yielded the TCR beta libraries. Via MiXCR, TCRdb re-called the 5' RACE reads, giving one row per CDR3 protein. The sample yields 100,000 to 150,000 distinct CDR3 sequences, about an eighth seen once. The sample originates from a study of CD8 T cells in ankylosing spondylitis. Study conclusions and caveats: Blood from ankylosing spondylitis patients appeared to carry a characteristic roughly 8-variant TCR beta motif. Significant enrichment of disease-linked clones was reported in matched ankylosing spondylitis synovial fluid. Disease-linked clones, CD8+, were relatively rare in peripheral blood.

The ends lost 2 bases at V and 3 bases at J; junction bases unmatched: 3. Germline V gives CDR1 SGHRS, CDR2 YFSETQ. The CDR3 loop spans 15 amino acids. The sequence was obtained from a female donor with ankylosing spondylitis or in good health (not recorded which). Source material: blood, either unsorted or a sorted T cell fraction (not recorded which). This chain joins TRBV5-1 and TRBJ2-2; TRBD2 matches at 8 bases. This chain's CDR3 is CASSFLAGHTGELFF. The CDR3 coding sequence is TGCGCCAGCAGCTTTTTAGCGGGGCACACCGGGGAGCTGTTTTTT.